These 28 T cell receptor beta chains came from one sample sequenced in a study of blood T cell repertoires in COVID-19 (dated by TCRdb to the early 2020s). Libraries came from the immunoSEQ multiplex PCR assay. The table was pulled from immuneACCESS by TCRdb, which kept in-frame rearrangements only. Such tables lose some clones; where checked, under half of the loss comes from unresolved V genes, and the rest has no known cause. Present in this sample are approximately 200,000 clones, approximately 84% of which were seen just once. The biggest ten clones account for about 6.9% of the sample. Sequencing input: peripheral blood. The receptors were sampled from a human donor with acute or convalescent COVID-19. The donor label of this sample is uncertain.

This clone has only one observation. The rearrangement uses TRBV19 and TRBJ2-3; 15 nucleotides agree with TRBD2. V was clipped by 0 bases and J by 7 bases; unmatched bases: 11. The CDR3 spans 19 residues. In germline, CDR1 is LNHDA, CDR2 SQIVND (reference sequence). DNA for the CDR3: TGTGCCAGTAGTATAGATCCGTTGGGACTAGCGGGAGGCATGAATACGCAGTATTTT. Encoded protein: CASSIDPLGLAGGMNTQYF.

V gene TRBV27 combines with J gene TRBJ2-7, with TRBD1 matching 8 bases. V lost 6 bases, J lost 6 bases, and 10 bases stayed unmatched. The germline CDR1 and CDR2 sequences are MNHEY and SMNVEV (reference sequence). The CDR3 extends over 14 amino acids. CDR3: CASSPWDRMAEQYF. The CDR3 DNA follows: TGTGCCAGCAGCCCTTGGGACAGGATGGCCGAGCAGTACTTC.

This clone has more than one count but fewer than ten. The J gene is TRBJ1-1, the V gene TRBV18; D is unclear. This CDR3 comprises 13 residues. Germline assignment: CDR1 KGHSH and CDR2 LQKENI. V shed 6 bases and J shed 0 bases, with 8 bases lying between them. The CDR3 DNA reads TGTGCCAGCTCCCCTCGTCTGAACACTGAAGCTTTCTTT. Its protein product is CASSPRLNTEAFF.

Only a few counts were recorded for this clone. The chain couples TRBV11-2 to TRBJ2-1; no reliable D call. Trimming stripped 0 bases from V and 6 bases from J, with 15 bases between. The CDR3 consists of 16 residues. Germline values: CDR1 SGHAT, CDR2 FQNNGV. The CDR3 region has the DNA TGTGCCAGCAGCTTAGATCTGACTTCCCCCATCAATGAGCAGTTCTTC. It yields the protein CASSLDLTSPINEQFF.

J is TRBJ1-1 and V is TRBV30, with 8 bases aligning to TRBD1. CDR1 is GTSNPN, CDR2 SVGIG, per germline (reference sequence). The V and J ends lost 5 bases and 4 bases, in that order; junction bases with no gene match: 6. The length of the CDR3 is 13 residues. As DNA, the CDR3 is TGTGCCTGGTTCCAGGGGGCCGTCACTGAAGCTTTCTTT. Translation: CAWFQGAVTEAFF.

The chain has TRBV7-3 and TRBJ2-5; D unclear. Germline V lookup: CDR1 SGHTA, CDR2 FQGTGA. The V gene lost 0 bases and the J gene lost 7 bases, with 9 bases spanning the gap. The CDR3 consists of 13 residues. The DNA of the CDR3 is TGTGCCAGCAGCTTAACCCGTGAGCGGACCCAGTACTTC. It codes for CASSLTRERTQYF.

This sequence joins TRBV19 and TRBJ1-2; 7 bases match TRBD1. The germline V gene encodes CDR1 LNHDA and CDR2 SQIVND (reference sequence). V trimming: 5 bases; J trimming: 7 bases; junction bases outside the gene matches: 7. The CDR3 runs to 13 residues. DNA of the CDR3: TGTGCCAGTAGTTTGGAGGGGGCGCTTGGCTACACCTTC. Protein sequence: CASSLEGALGYTF.

Only a few counts were recorded for this clone. The J gene is TRBJ1-2, the V gene TRBV24-1, with TRBD1 identical over 9 bases. This CDR3 contains 14 residues. V was pared by 7 bases and J by 4 bases, with 6 bases of the junction left unmatched. Germline lookup yields CDR1 KGHDR and CDR2 SFDVKD. The CDR3 protein is CATSGQGTGYGYTF. The CDR3 coding sequence is TGTGCCACCAGCGGACAGGGGACCGGCTATGGCTACACCTTC.

The count of this clone is one. The V call is TRBV3-1 (or the pseudogene TRBV3-2), the J call TRBJ2-1, with 8 bases matching TRBD2. This CDR3 comprises 16 residues. V shed 2 bases, J shed 3 bases, and the junction held 6 bases outside the gene matches. Germline-derived CDR1 and CDR2 are LGHDT and YNNKEL (reference sequence). CDR3 in DNA: TGTGCCAGCAGCCAACCCGGGAGGGGGGTCTACAATGAGCAGTTCTTC. This codes for CASSQPGRGVYNEQFF.

V and J are TRBV2 and TRBJ1-1; TRBD1 might be the D (6 bases). CDR1 is SNHLY and CDR2 is FYNNEI in the germline V gene. The germline V and J ends were trimmed by 6 bases and 0 bases, with 11 bases remaining between them. The CDR3 has 14 residues. In DNA form, the CDR3 reads TGTGCCAGCAGGCGAACAGGGTTGAACACTGAAGCTTTCTTT. It is translated as CASRRTGLNTEAFF.

V and J are TRBV18 and TRBJ2-1; 9 bases align to TRBD2. This CDR3 is built from 13 residues. The germline V gene has CDR1 KGHSH and CDR2 LQKENI. V was pared by 5 bases and J by 6 bases, with 2 bases of the junction left unmatched. CDR3 DNA: TGTGCCAGCTCATCGGGACTAGCCAATGAGCAGTTCTTC. Its protein is CASSSGLANEQFF. Full variable domain (outside the CDR3, taken from reference TRBV18 and TRBJ2-1): NAGVMQNPRHLVRRRGQEARLRCSPMKGHSHVYWYRQLPEEGLKFMVYLQKENIIDESGMPKERFSAEFPKEGPSILRIQQVVRGDSAAYFCASSSGLANEQFFGPGTRLTVL.

The chain employs TRBV7-8 and TRBJ2-6, with TRBD1 identical over 9 bases. Germline loops: CDR1 SGHVS, CDR2 FQNEAQ. With 4 bases clipped from V and 2 bases from J, the junction kept 9 bases outside the gene matches. This CDR3 comprises 18 residues. The CDR3 sequence is CASSSTTGGVTGANVLTF. The CDR3, as DNA: TGTGCCAGCAGCTCTACGACAGGGGGAGTAACTGGGGCCAACGTCCTGACTTTC.

This clone was detected once. V gene TRBV5-6 combines with J gene TRBJ2-1; D uncertain. This CDR3 spans 15 amino acids. V lost 4 bases, J lost 0 bases, and 11 bases lay in between. Germline CDR1 SGHDT, CDR2 YYEEEE. For the CDR3, the DNA is TGTGCCAGCAGCCCGCGTTTTAGCTCCTACAATGAGCAGTTCTTC. Protein: CASSPRFSSYNEQFF.

This clone was recorded once. The V call is TRBV18, the J call TRBJ2-3; D is uncertain. The CDR3 extends over 14 amino acids. Trimming pared 5 bases from V and 0 bases from J, leaving 9 bases between. CDR1 and CDR2 from the germline V gene are KGHSH and LQKENI. The CDR3: CASSETSSTDTQYF. The CDR3 nucleotides are TGTGCCAGCTCAGAAACTTCTAGCACAGATACGCAGTATTTT.

Concerning this clone: Other DNA sequences in the same sample also yield this CDR3. The CDR3 region is CASSDRGYSNQPQHF. The CDR3 DNA is TGTGCCAGCAGTGATCGAGGATATAGCAATCAGCCCCAGCATTTT. V and J are TRBV2 and TRBJ1-5; D remains unclear. The CDR3 covers 15 residues. Germline V CDR1 and CDR2: SNHLY, FYNNEI. V shed 3 bases and J shed 0 bases, with 9 bases lying between them. The full variable domain, rest sourced from reference TRBV2 and TRBJ1-5, is EPEVTQTPSHQVTQMGQEVILRCVPISNHLYFYWYRQILGQKVEFLVSFYNNEISEKSEIFDDQFSVERPDGSNFTLKIRSTKLEDSAMYFCASSDRGYSNQPQHFGDGTRLSIL.

V gene TRBV5-1 combines with J gene TRBJ2-7, with TRBD1 matching 8 bases. V trimming: 0 bases; J trimming: 2 bases; junction bases outside the gene matches: 1. The CDR3 sequence is 14 residues long. CDR1 SGHRS and CDR2 YFSETQ come from the germline V gene. CDR3 amino acids: CASSLEQGAYEQYF. The DNA for the CDR3 is TGCGCCAGCAGCTTGGAACAGGGGGCCTACGAGCAGTACTTC.

The CDR3 here is CASSFLSGQRVFF. The CDR3 nucleotides read TGTGCCAGCAGTTTTCTTTCGGGACAGCGGGTGTTTTTT. V is TRBV27 and J is TRBJ1-4, with 7 bases lining up with TRBD1. Losses at the gene ends were 3 bases for V and 15 bases for J; bases not matched to a gene: 10. In germline, CDR1 is MNHEY, CDR2 SMNVEV (reference sequence). This CDR3 contains 13 residues.

This clone turned up a few times. The chain has TRBV7-3 and TRBJ2-1, with 8 bases fitting TRBD1. The CDR3 consists of 14 residues. CDR1 SGHTA and CDR2 FQGTGA come from the germline V gene. V shed 6 bases and J 5 bases; nucleotides not matched to a gene: 6. The CDR3 is CASRAGTGHNEQFF. The CDR3 nucleotides read TGTGCCAGCAGGGCCGGGACAGGACACAATGAGCAGTTCTTC.

The chain uses TRBV7-9 and TRBJ2-1; 9 bases map to TRBD2. The CDR3 is 12 residues long. The trim removed 3 bases at V and 14 bases at J, leaving 5 bases unmatched. Germline values: CDR1 SEHNR, CDR2 FQNEAQ (reference sequence). CDR3 residues: CASSFTGTSKFF. Here the CDR3 DNA reads TGTGCCAGCAGCTTTACAGGGACTAGCAAGTTCTTC.

This chain uses TRBV24-1 with TRBJ1-1; perhaps TRBD1 as D (6 bases). V dropped 7 bases and J dropped 0 bases, with 8 bases sitting between them. Germline values: CDR1 KGHDR, CDR2 SFDVKD. The CDR3 runs to 13 residues. The CDR3 sequence: CATRDSLNTEAFF. In DNA form, the CDR3 reads TGTGCCACCAGGGACAGCTTGAACACTGAAGCTTTCTTT.

On this clone itself: Additional DNA sequences in this sample encode the identical CDR3. The V and J genes are TRBV9 and TRBJ2-3; D call uncertain. The CDR3 loop spans 14 amino acids. Germline V CDR1 and CDR2: SGDLS, YYNGEE. The V gene lost 2 bases and the J gene lost 0 bases, with 7 bases spanning the gap. This chain's CDR3 is CASSVQASTDTQYF. The CDR3 coding sequence is TGTGCCAGCAGCGTCCAAGCGAGCACAGATACGCAGTATTTT.

The J gene is TRBJ1-5, the V gene TRBV28; the D gene is possibly TRBD1 (6 bases). This CDR3 spans 16 amino acids. The V and J ends lost 3 bases and 1 base respectively, with 13 bases between them. CDR1 and CDR2 from the germline V gene are MDHEN and SYDVKM. The chain's CDR3 is CASSFLTGSSNQPQHF. In DNA form, the CDR3 reads TGTGCCAGCAGTTTCTTAACAGGGTCCAGCAATCAGCCCCAGCATTTT.

This chain uses TRBV4-1 with TRBJ1-3; 8 bases are shared with TRBD1. This CDR3 is 16 amino acids long. With V trimmed by 8 bases and J by 0 bases, 9 bases remained unmatched. In germline, CDR1 is MGHRA, CDR2 YSYEKL. CDR3 sequence (DNA): TGCGCCAGCGGCCCCGGGACAGGTGCCTCTGGAAACACCATATATTTT. Translating gives CASGPGTGASGNTIYF.

This clone was counted once. The rearrangement joins TRBV6-5 to TRBJ2-2; no clear D gene. The CDR3 runs 15 residues. Trimming cost V 0 bases and J 0 bases, with 5 bases left between them. The V gene's germline CDR1 is MNHEY and CDR2 SVGAGI. CDR3 sequence: CASSYSSANTGELFF. The DNA for the CDR3 is TGTGCCAGCAGTTACTCGTCAGCGAACACCGGGGAGCTGTTTTTT.

The chain employs TRBV27 and TRBJ2-3; 11 nucleotides align to TRBD1. Trimming removed 3 bases from V and 4 bases from J; junction bases left unmatched: 6. CDR1 and CDR2 (germline): MNHEY, SMNVEV (reference sequence). The CDR3 is made up of 16 amino acids. CDR3 nucleotide sequence: TGTGCCAGCAGTTTCTTGGCGGACAGGGGGCCAGATACGCAGTATTTT. Translating it yields CASSFLADRGPDTQYF.

This clone was seen once. This sequence joins TRBV19 and TRBJ2-3, with TRBD2 identical over 14 bases. The junction had 11 bases not matched to a gene; V was cut back by 9 bases and J by 0 bases. The CDR3 runs 18 residues. Germline assignment: CDR1 LNHDA and CDR2 SQIVND (reference sequence). CDR3 sequence reads: CASTDGGLAGASTDTQYF. CDR3 DNA sequence: TGTGCCAGCACAGACGGGGGACTAGCGGGAGCGAGCACAGATACGCAGTATTTT.

The chain combines TRBV30 with TRBJ2-1, with D possibly being TRBD2 (6 bases). This CDR3 spans 16 amino acids. Trimming removed 0 bases at V and 6 bases at J, with 18 bases between. CDR1 GTSNPN and CDR2 SVGIG come from the germline V gene (reference sequence). The CDR3 DNA follows: TGTGCCTGGAGTGTATTCGGCGGGATGGGGCGCAATGAGCAGTTCTTC. This sequence encodes CAWSVFGGMGRNEQFF.

The rearrangement joins TRBV5-1 to TRBJ2-5; TRBD2 is a possible D gene (6 bases). The CDR3 runs to 16 residues. V lost 0 bases and J 4 bases, leaving 16 bases between the germline ends. The germline V gene has CDR1 SGHRS and CDR2 YFSETQ. CDR3 in amino acids: CASSLGLDSRLETQYF. The CDR3 bases are TGCGCCAGCAGCTTGGGACTAGACAGTAGACTAGAGACCCAGTACTTC.